The next 27 T cell receptor beta chains were all read from a single sample in a study of T cells in Graves' hyperthyroidism and ophthalmopathy (dated by TCRdb to the late 2010s). Library preparation was by multiplex PCR. TCRdb records Illumina HiSeq 2000 as the sequencer. The TCR beta CDR3 regions were amplified from RNA transcripts. For the first round of RT-PCR on the TCR CDR3, the HTBI primer set was used together with the Qiagen OneStep RT-PCR kit. TCRdb trimmed public reads at Q25 via fastp, called clones via MiXCR and kept in-frame beta chains. Under each unique CDR3 protein, matching rows form one entry showing the most common genes and DNA. For this sample there are over 300,000 distinct CDR3 sequences; more than 11% appear just once. 11% of the sample belongs to the ten largest clones. Sequenced: blood. The receptor source for this set is an older woman with Graves' hyperthyroidism.

This clonotype was counted at least ten times. The chain uses TRBV2 and TRBJ2-3; 9 positions agree with TRBD2. CDR3 length: 15 amino acids. The germline V gene has CDR1 SNHLY and CDR2 FYNNEI. V shed 4 bases and J 5 bases; nucleotides not matched to a gene: 7. CDR3 sequence (DNA): TGTGCCAGCAGTGGCGGCGGGAGGGCAGGAGATACGCAGTATTTT. Translated: CASSGGGRAGDTQYF.

At least ten counts were recorded for this clonotype. The rearrangement links TRBV5-1 to TRBJ2-3, with D possibly being TRBD2 (6 bases). This CDR3 contains 15 residues. Germline V CDR1 and CDR2: SGHRS, YFSETQ. V lost 1 base, J lost 4 bases, and 13 bases lay in between. The CDR3 loop is CASSLTSPPADTQYF. CDR3 coding DNA: TGCGCCAGCAGCTTGACTAGCCCACCCGCAGATACGCAGTATTTT.

V usage is TRBV30 and J usage is TRBJ2-7; 8 nucleotides match TRBD1. The CDR3 is 13 residues long. V shed 3 bases and J 4 bases; nucleotides not matched to a gene: 5. The germline gives CDR1 GTSNPN, CDR2 SVGIG (reference sequence). This CDR3 is CAWSRTGPYEQYF. Written as DNA, the CDR3 is TGTGCCTGGAGCCGGACAGGGCCATACGAGCAGTACTTC.

This clonotype showed up many times. The chain uses TRBV28 and TRBJ2-3; D possibly corresponds to TRBD2 (6 bases). From germline, CDR1 is MDHEN and CDR2 SYDVKM. Trimming took 6 bases from V and 5 from J, leaving 15 bases between them. The CDR3 is 14 amino acids. CDR3 region: CASRTLTSGDTQYF. CDR3 bases: TGTGCCAGCAGAACCCTGACTAGTGGAGATACGCAGTATTTT.

This clonotype was recorded at least ten times. V usage is TRBV29-1 and J usage is TRBJ1-1, with D unclear. Germline-derived CDR1 and CDR2 are SQVTM and ANQGSEA. The CDR3 is 14 residues long. Trimming stripped 2 bases from V and 1 base from J, with 11 bases between. CDR3 sequence: CSVERQRRNTEAFF. The CDR3 DNA follows: TGCAGCGTTGAAAGGCAAAGAAGGAACACTGAAGCTTTCTTT.

This clonotype turned up a few times. DNA for the CDR3: TGCGCCAGCAGCTTAACTAGCGGGAGATCTAGGGAGCAGTACTTC. Protein product: CASSLTSGRSREQYF. The chain carries TRBV5-1 and TRBJ2-7, with 11 bases identical to TRBD2. The CDR3 runs 15 residues. With 2 bases clipped from V and 7 bases from J, the junction kept 8 bases outside the gene matches. In germline, CDR1 is SGHRS, CDR2 YFSETQ.

This clonotype has ten or more counts. This chain uses TRBV6-1 with TRBJ2-3; D gene ambiguous. The V end lost 7 bases, the J end lost 7 bases, and 21 bases lay between the germline ends. CDR1 MNHNS and CDR2 SASEGT come from the germline V gene. The CDR3 spans 15 residues. CDR3 in DNA: TGTGCCAGCACTCAACCGGGCCCATCATCGCATACGCAGTATTTT. This sequence encodes CASTQPGPSSHTQYF.

V and J are TRBV19 and TRBJ2-5; 10 bases fit TRBD2. The length of the CDR3 is 15 residues. In germline, CDR1 is LNHDA, CDR2 SQIVND (reference sequence). The V and J ends lost 9 bases and 3 bases, in that order; junction bases with no gene match: 10. The CDR3 nucleotides read TGTGCCAGCTCCCGCGGTCTAGCGGGAGAAGAGACCCAGTACTTC. This translates into CASSRGLAGEETQYF.

This clonotype was recorded a few times. The chain couples TRBV6-1 to TRBJ2-7, with D possibly being TRBD2 (6 bases). The germline V gene encodes CDR1 MNHNS and CDR2 SASEGT. CDR3 size: 16 residues. V lost 1 base, J lost 0 bases, and 13 bases lay in between. CDR3 sequence (DNA): TGTGCCAGCAGTGAAGGCTACAGGACTACCTCCTACGAGCAGTACTTC. Protein: CASSEGYRTTSYEQYF.

This clonotype appeared many times. This chain links TRBV24-1 with TRBJ2-3; 7 bases agree with TRBD1. The CDR3 runs to 18 residues. Germline trimming cut 4 bases from V and 0 bases from J; bases unmatched to any gene: 12. In germline, CDR1 is KGHDR, CDR2 SFDVKD. The CDR3 reads CATSDQRQGGISTDTQYF. The CDR3 DNA is TGTGCCACCAGTGACCAAAGACAGGGTGGGATTAGCACAGATACGCAGTATTTT.

V gene TRBV12-3 or TRBV12-4 combines with J gene TRBJ1-2; TRBD1 matches at 8 bases. V shed 4 bases, J shed 4 bases, and the junction held 11 bases outside the gene matches. The CDR3 is 16 residues long. CDR3 bases: TGTGCCAGCAGTTATACAGGGGGGCCCCTTAGCTATGGCTACACCTTC. This encodes CASSYTGGPLSYGYTF.

This clonotype has ten or more counts. The chain recombines TRBV30 with TRBJ2-4, with D maybe TRBD1 (5 bases). This CDR3 region has 13 residues. Germline values: CDR1 GTSNPN, CDR2 SVGIG (reference sequence). Deletions cut 1 base from V and 1 base from J, with 5 bases between. CDR3 loop: CAWSEGAKNIQYF. As DNA, the CDR3 is TGTGCCTGGAGTGAGGGGGCCAAAAACATTCAGTACTTC.

The chain couples TRBV6-4 to TRBJ1-5, with D perhaps matching TRBD1 (5 bases). Germline loops: CDR1 MRHNA, CDR2 SNTAGT. This CDR3 spans 20 amino acids. Trimming removed 2 bases from V and 2 bases from J, with 25 bases in between. The CDR3 DNA sequence: TGTGCCAGCAGTGACCTTCGGGGGGGGTGTGGGGCGGATGGCAATCAGCCCCAGCATTTT. Translated, it gives CASSDLRGGCGADGNQPQHF.

This clonotype was counted many times. This chain joins TRBV6-1 and TRBJ2-5, with 9 bases lining up with TRBD1. CDR3 length: 14 residues. V lost 8 bases, J lost 5 bases, and 9 bases stayed unmatched. Germline lookup yields CDR1 MNHNS and CDR2 SASEGT. The CDR3 DNA sequence: TGTGCCAGCGACCTACAGGGGGCCGAGGAGACCCAGTACTTC. It translates to CASDLQGAEETQYF.

The rearrangement links TRBV2 to TRBJ1-5; D unclear. Germline V gene lookup returns CDR1 SNHLY and CDR2 FYNNEI. The CDR3 has 14 residues. Trimming took 3 bases from V and 2 from J, leaving 8 bases between them. The CDR3 loop reads CASSDAMGNQPQHF. The CDR3 DNA reads TGTGCCAGCAGTGACGCGATGGGCAATCAGCCCCAGCATTTT.

In its sample, this clonotype was seen a few times. The chain recombines TRBV29-1 with TRBJ2-3; tentatively, D is TRBD1 or TRBD2 (6 bases each). The CDR3 is 15 amino acids. Germline CDR1 reads SQVTM; CDR2 reads ANQGSEA. V lost 2 bases to trimming and J lost 3 bases, with 15 bases between them. DNA for the CDR3: TGCAGCGTTGAACGGGGGCGGGATTTGACAGATACGCAGTATTTT. Translating gives CSVERGRDLTDTQYF.

This clonotype was seen a handful of times. The rearrangement links TRBV10-3 to TRBJ2-1, with D perhaps assigned TRBD1 or TRBD2 (5 bases each). Trimming took 7 bases from V and 0 from J, leaving 10 bases between them. CDR3 size: 14 residues. Germline assignment: CDR1 ENHRY and CDR2 SYGVKD. Here the CDR3 DNA reads TGTGCCATCATTGGGGGAAGCTCCTACAATGAGCAGTTCTTC. Its protein product is CAIIGGSSYNEQFF.

This clonotype was observed a few times. This sequence joins TRBV20-1 and TRBJ2-1; TRBD2 matches at 8 bases. The trim removed 0 bases at V and 4 bases at J, leaving 8 bases unmatched. This CDR3 has 16 amino acids. Germline loops: CDR1 DFQATT, CDR2 SNEGSKA (reference sequence). CDR3 amino acids: CSARDDLGLGYNEQFF. The CDR3 region has the DNA TGCAGTGCTAGAGATGATCTGGGACTAGGGTACAATGAGCAGTTCTTC.

This clonotype was seen many times. The chain has TRBV11-3 and TRBJ1-4, with D possibly matching TRBD1 (5 bases). The CDR3 extends over 16 amino acids. Germline lookup yields CDR1 SGHNT and CDR2 YENEEA. The V end was cut by 6 bases, the J end by 0 bases, with 14 bases between. The CDR3: CASSSGTDATNEKLFF. CDR3 DNA: TGTGCCAGCAGTTCCGGGACCGATGCAACTAATGAAAAACTGTTTTTT.

This clonotype was picked up many times. The V call is TRBV20-1, the J call TRBJ2-7, with 11 bases that match TRBD2. CDR1 is DFQATT, CDR2 SNEGSKA, per germline (reference sequence). There are 14 residues in the CDR3. V shed 6 bases, J shed 4 bases, and the junction held 8 bases outside the gene matches. The CDR3 sequence is CSAPATSGIYEQYF. The CDR3 DNA sequence: TGCAGTGCCCCCGCGACTAGCGGGATATACGAGCAGTACTTC.

In this sample, this clonotype turned up many times. V gene TRBV2 combines with J gene TRBJ1-1; D is perhaps TRBD1 (6 bases). CDR1 and CDR2 (germline): SNHLY, FYNNEI. V lost 7 bases, J lost 0 bases, and 12 bases lay in between. CDR3 length: 14 amino acids. The CDR3, as DNA: TGTGCCAGCAACCGACAGGCTATGAACACTGAAGCTTTCTTT. It translates to CASNRQAMNTEAFF.

This clonotype was observed many times. The chain employs TRBV2 and TRBJ2-7; the D is unclear. Germline V CDR1 and CDR2: SNHLY, FYNNEI. Between the trimmed V and J ends, which lost 6 bases and 5 bases, there was a span of 8 bases. The CDR3 consists of 11 residues. CDR3 DNA: TGTGCCAGCAGGGGCGTCAACGAGCAGTACTTC. This codes for CASRGVNEQYF.

This CDR3 is CASRQLAGEGETQYF. The CDR3 DNA reads TGTGCCAGCAGGCAACTAGCGGGAGAGGGTGAGACCCAGTACTTC. The chain couples TRBV7-3 to TRBJ2-5; 11 bases line up with TRBD2. Germline lookup yields CDR1 SGHTA and CDR2 FQGTGA. Trimming at V came to 6 bases and at J to 5 bases, leaving 8 bases not matched to a gene. This CDR3 is built from 15 residues. Complete variable domain (other parts from reference TRBV7-3 and TRBJ2-5): GAGVSQTPSNKVTEKGKYVELRCDPISGHTALYWYRQSLGQGPEFLIYFQGTGAADDSGLPNDRFFAVRPEGSVSTLKIQRTERGDSAVYLCASRQLAGEGETQYFGPGTRLLVL.

This clonotype has at least ten counts. The rearrangement joins TRBV20-1 to TRBJ2-1; D gene ambiguous. There are 15 residues in the CDR3. Per germline, CDR1 DFQATT and CDR2 SNEGSKA (reference sequence). Trimming took 3 bases from V and 6 from J, leaving 18 bases between them. The CDR3 sequence: CSASGGWDFLNEQFF. DNA of the CDR3: TGCAGTGCTAGTGGTGGGTGGGATTTCCTCAATGAGCAGTTCTTC.

The chain has TRBV20-1 and TRBJ2-3; D not certain. V was trimmed by 5 bases and J by 6 bases, leaving 9 bases between them. CDR3 size: 11 residues. Germline-derived CDR1 and CDR2 are DFQATT and SNEGSKA (reference sequence). DNA for the CDR3: TGCAGTGCTCTTCCCCGTGATACGCAGTATTTT. It is translated as CSALPRDTQYF.

This clonotype came up many times. The J gene is TRBJ2-3, the V gene TRBV7-9; 14 positions agree with TRBD2. With V trimmed by 6 bases and J by 5 bases, 7 bases remained unmatched. There are 16 residues in the CDR3. Germline V gene sequence: CDR1 SEHNR, CDR2 FQNEAQ (reference sequence). The CDR3 protein is CASRRLAGGQGDTQYF. CDR3 in DNA: TGTGCCAGCAGACGACTAGCGGGAGGGCAGGGAGATACGCAGTATTTT.

For this clonotype: Since a much larger clone is just one base distant, this may be a read error. The V call is TRBV12-3 or TRBV12-4, the J call TRBJ1-3; TRBD1 might be the D (5 bases). This CDR3 spans 15 amino acids. CDR3 in DNA: TGTGCCAGCAGTTCGGCCGGGACCTCTGAAAACACCATATATTTT. Its protein product is CASSSAGTSENTIYF.